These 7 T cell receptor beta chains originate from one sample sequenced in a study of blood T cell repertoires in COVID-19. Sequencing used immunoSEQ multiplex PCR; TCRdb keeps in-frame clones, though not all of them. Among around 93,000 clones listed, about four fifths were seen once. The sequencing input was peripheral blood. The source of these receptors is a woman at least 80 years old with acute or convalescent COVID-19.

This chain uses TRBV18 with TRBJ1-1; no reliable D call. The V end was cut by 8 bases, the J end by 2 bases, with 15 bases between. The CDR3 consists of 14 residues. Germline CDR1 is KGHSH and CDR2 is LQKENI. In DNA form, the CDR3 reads TGTGCCAGCGGAGGGTATGGCGGAAACACTGAAGCTTTCTTT. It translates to CASGGYGGNTEAFF.

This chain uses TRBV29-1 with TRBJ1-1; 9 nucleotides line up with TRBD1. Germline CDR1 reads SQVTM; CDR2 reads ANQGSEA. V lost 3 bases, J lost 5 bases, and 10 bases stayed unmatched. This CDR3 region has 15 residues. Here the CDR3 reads CSVDQQWGQGTEAFF. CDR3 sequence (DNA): TGCAGCGTTGACCAACAATGGGGACAGGGTACTGAAGCTTTCTTT.

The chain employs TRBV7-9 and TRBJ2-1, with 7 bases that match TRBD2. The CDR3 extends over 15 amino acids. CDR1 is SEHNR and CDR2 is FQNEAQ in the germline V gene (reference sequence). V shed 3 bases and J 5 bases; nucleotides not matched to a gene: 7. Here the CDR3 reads CASSFRSGLDNEQFF. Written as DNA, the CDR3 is TGTGCCAGCAGCTTTCGTTCAGGACTAGACAATGAGCAGTTCTTC.

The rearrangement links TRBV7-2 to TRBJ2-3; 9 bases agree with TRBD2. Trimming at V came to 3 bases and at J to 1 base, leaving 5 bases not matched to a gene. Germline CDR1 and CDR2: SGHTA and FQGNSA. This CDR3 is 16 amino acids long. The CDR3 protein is CASSFRSGGGTDTQYF. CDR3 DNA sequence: TGTGCCAGCAGCTTCCGTAGCGGGGGAGGCACAGATACGCAGTATTTT.

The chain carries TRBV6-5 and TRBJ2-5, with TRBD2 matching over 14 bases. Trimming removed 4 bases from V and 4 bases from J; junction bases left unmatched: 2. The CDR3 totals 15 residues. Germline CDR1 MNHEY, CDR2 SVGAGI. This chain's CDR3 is CASSSGLAGVETQYF. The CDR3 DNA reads TGTGCCAGCAGTTCGGGACTAGCGGGAGTAGAGACCCAGTACTTC.

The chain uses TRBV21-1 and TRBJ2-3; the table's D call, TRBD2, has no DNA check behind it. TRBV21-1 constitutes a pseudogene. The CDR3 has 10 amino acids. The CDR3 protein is CASSLDTQYF. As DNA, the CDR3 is TGTGCCAGCAGCCTAGATACGCAGTATTTT.

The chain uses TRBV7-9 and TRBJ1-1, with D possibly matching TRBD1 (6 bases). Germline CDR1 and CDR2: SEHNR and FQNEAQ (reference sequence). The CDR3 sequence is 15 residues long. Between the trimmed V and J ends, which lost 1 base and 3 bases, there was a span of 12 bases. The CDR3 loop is CASSLVEQGDTEAFF. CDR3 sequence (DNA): TGTGCCAGCAGCTTAGTAGAACAGGGTGACACTGAAGCTTTCTTT.